This entry features one T cell receptor (beta chain) sequence. Authors' processing steps: Estimated nucleated cell counts came from reference gene primer amplification. Data came from immunoSEQ multiplex PCR; TCRdb stores just in-frame clones and leaves some out. Clone size and the V and J calls come from that table; the DNA yielded D and trimming. Of roughly 380,000 clones detected, around 87% appear once; the ten largest clones hold 1% to 1.5%. This sample was included in a study of blood T cell repertoires in COVID-19. Living in 24 US areas, the participants were between 18 and 89 years of age. Cohort assignment relied on participant-reported clinical history. The CDR3 is 14 amino acids. V shed 5 bases and J shed 2 bases, with 10 bases lying between them. Germline CDR1 MGHRA, CDR2 YSYEKL.

This sequence joins TRBV4-1 and TRBJ2-1; no clear D. The receptor was isolated from a man younger than 45 who had recovered from COVID-19. The sequencing sample was made of PBMCs or T cells enriched from blood (not recorded which). The CDR3 protein is CASSVGHPYNEQFF. The CDR3 DNA reads as TGCGCCAGCAGCGTGGGCCACCCCTACAATGAGCAGTTCTTC.